This TCR beta chain was documented in a study of beta chain features in type 1 diabetes. The study's findings and limits: All four CD4+ subsets from Type 1 diabetes patients carried moderately but significantly shorter TCRB CDR3s.

V shed 3 bases and J shed 12 bases, with 9 bases lying between them. The CDR3 sequence is 12 residues long. The V gene's germline CDR1 is LNHNV and CDR2 YYDKDF (reference sequence). Comments on this clone: The antigen remains unidentified.

Since all of the isolated RNA was reverse transcribed, expressed TCRB transcripts were what got sequenced. Clones were sequenced by immunoSEQ multiplex PCR, and TCRdb holds only the in-frame ones, with some missing. The table lists approximately 240,000 clones, around 15% of them singletons. The source of this sequence is a man younger than 45 with type 1 diabetes. The chain has TRBV15 and TRBJ2-6, with D perhaps TRBD2 (5 bases). Material for sequencing was naive CD4+ T cells from blood. CDR3 protein: CATSRRDSVLTF. The CDR3 coding sequence is TGTGCCACCAGCAGGAGGGATAGCGTCCTGACTTTC.